This T cell receptor (beta chain) was retrieved from a study of shared clonotypes between healthy human individuals. TCRdb's copy holds only in-frame clones and misses some; the assay was immunoSEQ multiplex PCR. The sample records approximately 590,000 clones, over 95% being singletons. The naive CD8 population came from CD45RO-negative cells selected for CCR7, without terminally differentiated effector memory CD45RA+ cells. Germline V gene sequence: CDR1 MGHDK, CDR2 SYGVNS. The CDR3 is made up of 13 amino acids. Trimming left V 1 base short and J 6 bases short, with 9 bases between. The gene calls are TRBV25-1 and TRBJ1-2; D is possibly TRBD1 (6 bases). The TCR was taken from a woman aged 30 to 39 in good health. The sequenced sample was naive CD8+ T cells sorted from blood. Written as DNA, the CDR3 is TGTGCCAGCAGTGAATCCAGGGGAGATGGCTACACCTTC. This sequence encodes CASSESRGDGYTF.